These 2 T cell receptor beta chains share one sample of origin, sequenced in a study of beta chain features in type 1 diabetes. Expressed TCRB transcripts were sequenced because the isolated RNA had all been reverse transcribed beforehand. Produced via immunoSEQ multiplex PCR; TCRdb's table is partial and in-frame only. The sample yields roughly 140,000 clones, nearly 50% seen once. Sequences were obtained from Tregs from blood. The receptor source for this set is a man aged 18-30 years in good health.

The chain combines TRBV7-2 with TRBJ1-1; 7 bases are a match to TRBD1. CDR1 is SGHTA and CDR2 is FQGNSA in the germline V gene. V shed 4 bases and J 3 bases; nucleotides not matched to a gene: 8. The CDR3 consists of 15 residues. DNA of the CDR3: TGTGCCAGCAGCTCACAGGGGATGGTGGACACTGAAGCTTTCTTT. Amino acids: CASSSQGMVDTEAFF.

In DNA, the CDR3 is TGCGCCAGCAGCTTGCTCTCAGGGGTGAACACTGAAGCTTTCTTT. Protein sequence: CASSLLSGVNTEAFF. This chain links TRBV5-1 with TRBJ1-1, with D possibly matching TRBD1 (6 bases). This CDR3 is 15 amino acids long. Looked up from germline, CDR1 is SGHRS and CDR2 is YFSETQ. Trimming pared 1 base from V and 0 bases from J, leaving 10 bases between.